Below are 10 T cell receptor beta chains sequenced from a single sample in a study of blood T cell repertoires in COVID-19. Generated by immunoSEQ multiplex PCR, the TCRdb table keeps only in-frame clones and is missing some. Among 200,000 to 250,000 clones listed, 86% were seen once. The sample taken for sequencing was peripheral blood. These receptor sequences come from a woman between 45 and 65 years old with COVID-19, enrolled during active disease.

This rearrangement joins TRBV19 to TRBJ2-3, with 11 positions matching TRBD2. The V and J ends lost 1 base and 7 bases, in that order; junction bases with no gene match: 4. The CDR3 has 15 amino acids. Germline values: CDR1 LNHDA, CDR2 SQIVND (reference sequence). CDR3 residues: CASSIAVAGGNTQYF. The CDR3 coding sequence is TGTGCCAGTAGTATAGCGGTAGCGGGGGGGAATACGCAGTATTTT. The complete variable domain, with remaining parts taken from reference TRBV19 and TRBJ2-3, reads DGGITQSPKYLFRKEGQNVTLSCEQNLNHDAMYWYRQDPGQGLRLIYYSQIVNDFQKGDIAEGYSVSREKKESFPLTVTSAQKNPTAFYLCASSIAVAGGNTQYFGPGTRLTVL.

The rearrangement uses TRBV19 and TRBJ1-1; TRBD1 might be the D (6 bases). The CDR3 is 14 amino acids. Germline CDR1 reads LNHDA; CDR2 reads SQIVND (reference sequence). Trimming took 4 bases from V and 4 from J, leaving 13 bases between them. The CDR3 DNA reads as TGTGCCAGTAGTAGGGGCAGGGGAAGCACTGAAGCTTTCTTT. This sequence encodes CASSRGRGSTEAFF.

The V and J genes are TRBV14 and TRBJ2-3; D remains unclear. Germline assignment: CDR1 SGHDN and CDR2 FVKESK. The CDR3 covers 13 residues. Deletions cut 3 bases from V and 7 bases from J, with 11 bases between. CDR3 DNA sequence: TGTGCCAGCAGCCAGCAACGGTGGTATACGCAGTATTTT. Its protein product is CASSQQRWYTQYF.

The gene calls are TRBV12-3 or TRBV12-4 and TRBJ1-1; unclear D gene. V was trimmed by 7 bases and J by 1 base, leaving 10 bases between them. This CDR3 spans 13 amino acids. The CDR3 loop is CASTTFENTEAFF. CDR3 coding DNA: TGTGCCAGCACCACATTCGAGAACACTGAAGCTTTCTTT.

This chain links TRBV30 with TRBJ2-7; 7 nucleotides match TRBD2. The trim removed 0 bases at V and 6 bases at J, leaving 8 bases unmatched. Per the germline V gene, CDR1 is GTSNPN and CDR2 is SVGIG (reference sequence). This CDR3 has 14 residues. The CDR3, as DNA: TGTGCCTGGAGTGTAAATTTGGGGGGGGGCGAGCAGTACTTC. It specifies CAWSVNLGGGEQYF.

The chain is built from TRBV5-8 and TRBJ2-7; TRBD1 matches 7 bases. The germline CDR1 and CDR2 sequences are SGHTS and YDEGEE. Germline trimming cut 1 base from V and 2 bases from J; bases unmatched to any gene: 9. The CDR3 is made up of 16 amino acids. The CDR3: CASSLNRGEVAYEQYF. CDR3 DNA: TGTGCCAGCAGCTTGAACAGGGGAGAAGTTGCCTACGAGCAGTACTTC.

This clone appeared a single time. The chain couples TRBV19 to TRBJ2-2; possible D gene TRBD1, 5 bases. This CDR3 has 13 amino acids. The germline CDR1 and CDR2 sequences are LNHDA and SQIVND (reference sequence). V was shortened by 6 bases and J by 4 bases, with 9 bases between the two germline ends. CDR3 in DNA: TGTGCCAGTAGCCCAGGGTCCACCGGGGAGCTGTTTTTT. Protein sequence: CASSPGSTGELFF.

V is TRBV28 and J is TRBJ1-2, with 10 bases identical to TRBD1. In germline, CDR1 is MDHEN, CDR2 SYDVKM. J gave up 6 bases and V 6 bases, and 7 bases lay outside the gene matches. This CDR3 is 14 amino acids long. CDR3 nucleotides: TGTGCCAGCAGCTCCGGGACAGGGGTTCATGGCTACACCTTC. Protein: CASSSGTGVHGYTF.

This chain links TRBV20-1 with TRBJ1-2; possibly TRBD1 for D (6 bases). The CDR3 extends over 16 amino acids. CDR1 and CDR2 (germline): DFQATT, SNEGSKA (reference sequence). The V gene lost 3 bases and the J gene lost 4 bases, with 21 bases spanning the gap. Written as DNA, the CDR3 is TGCAGTGCTAGTTCTACCCACGGACAGACCACCTATGGCTACACCTTC. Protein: CSASSTHGQTTYGYTF.

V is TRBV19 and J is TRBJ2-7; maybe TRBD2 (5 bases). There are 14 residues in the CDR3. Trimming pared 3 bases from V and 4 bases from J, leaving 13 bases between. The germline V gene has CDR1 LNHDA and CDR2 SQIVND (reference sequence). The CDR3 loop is CASSIKGSLYEQYF. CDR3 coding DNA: TGTGCCAGTAGTATCAAAGGGAGCCTATACGAGCAGTACTTC.